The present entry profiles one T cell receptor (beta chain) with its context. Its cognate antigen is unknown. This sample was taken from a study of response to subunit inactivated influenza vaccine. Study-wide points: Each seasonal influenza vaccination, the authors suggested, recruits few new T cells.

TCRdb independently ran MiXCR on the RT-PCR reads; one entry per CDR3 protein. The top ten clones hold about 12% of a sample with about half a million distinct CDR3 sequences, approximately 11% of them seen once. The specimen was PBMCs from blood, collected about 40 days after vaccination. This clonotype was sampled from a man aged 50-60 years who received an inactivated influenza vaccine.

The CDR3 spells CATSPTGVGGNEKLFF. The CDR3 bases are TGTGCCACCAGCCCGACAGGGGTGGGAGGTAATGAAAAACTGTTTTTT. The chain recombines TRBV15 with TRBJ1-4; 8 bases map to TRBD1. The germline gives CDR1 LNHNV, CDR2 YYDKDF (reference sequence). V shed 5 bases, J shed 4 bases, and the junction held 9 bases outside the gene matches. The CDR3 length is 16 residues.